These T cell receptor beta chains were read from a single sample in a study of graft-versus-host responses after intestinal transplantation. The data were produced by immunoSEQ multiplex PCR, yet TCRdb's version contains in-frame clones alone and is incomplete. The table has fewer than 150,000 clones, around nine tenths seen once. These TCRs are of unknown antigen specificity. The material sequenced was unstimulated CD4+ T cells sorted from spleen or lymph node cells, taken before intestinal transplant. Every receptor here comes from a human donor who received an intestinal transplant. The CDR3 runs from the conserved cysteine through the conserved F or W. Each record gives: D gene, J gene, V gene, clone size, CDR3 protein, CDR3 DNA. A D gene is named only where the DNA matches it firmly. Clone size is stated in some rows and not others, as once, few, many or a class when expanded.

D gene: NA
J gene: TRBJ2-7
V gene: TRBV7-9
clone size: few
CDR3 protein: CASSLETYEQYF
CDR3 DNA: TGTGCCAGCAGCTTAGAGACCTACGAGCAGTACTTC

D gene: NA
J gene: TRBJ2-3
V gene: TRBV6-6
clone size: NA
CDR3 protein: CASRNPSTDTQYF
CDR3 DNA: TGTGCCAGCAGGAACCCTAGCACAGATACGCAGTATTTT

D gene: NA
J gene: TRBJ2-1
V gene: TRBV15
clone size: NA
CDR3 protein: CATSRDLGAFTEQFF
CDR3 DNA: TGTGCCACCAGCAGAGATCTGGGGGCCTTCACTGAGCAGTTCTTC

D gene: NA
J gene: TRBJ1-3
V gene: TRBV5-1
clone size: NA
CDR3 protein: CASSLEGRHRSGNTIYF
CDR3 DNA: TGCGCCAGCAGCTTGGAGGGACGGCACCGTTCTGGAAACACCATATATTTT

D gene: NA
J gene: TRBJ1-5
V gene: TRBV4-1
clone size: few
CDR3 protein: CASSQGVSNQPQHF
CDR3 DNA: TGCGCCAGCAGCCAAGGGGTTAGCAATCAGCCCCAGCATTTT

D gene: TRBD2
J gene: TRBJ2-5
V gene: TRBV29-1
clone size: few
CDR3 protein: CSVALAGAGGTQYF
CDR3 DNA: TGCAGCGTTGCACTAGCGGGGGCTGGCGGGACCCAGTACTTC

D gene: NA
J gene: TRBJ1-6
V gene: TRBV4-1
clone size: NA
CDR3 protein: CASSQDRANSPLHF
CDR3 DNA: TGCGCCAGCAGCCAAGATCGGGCGAATTCACCCCTCCACTTT

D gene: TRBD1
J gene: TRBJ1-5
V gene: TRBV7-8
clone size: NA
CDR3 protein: CATSKTTGAGNQPQHF
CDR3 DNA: TGTGCCACATCTAAGACAACAGGGGCAGGGAATCAGCCCCAGCATTTT

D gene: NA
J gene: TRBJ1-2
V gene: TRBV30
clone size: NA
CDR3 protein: CAWSVMVGAGGYTF
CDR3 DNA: TGTGCCTGGAGTGTCATGGTTGGGGCGGGTGGCTACACCTTC

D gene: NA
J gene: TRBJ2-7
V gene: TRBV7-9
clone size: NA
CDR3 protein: CASSLEAVGPYEQYF
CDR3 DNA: TGTGCCAGCAGCTTAGAAGCGGTGGGGCCCTACGAGCAGTACTTC

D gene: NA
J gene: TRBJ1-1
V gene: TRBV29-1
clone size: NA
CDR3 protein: CSGSLTSATEAFF
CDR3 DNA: TGCAGCGGAAGCTTAACCTCGGCAACTGAAGCTTTCTTT